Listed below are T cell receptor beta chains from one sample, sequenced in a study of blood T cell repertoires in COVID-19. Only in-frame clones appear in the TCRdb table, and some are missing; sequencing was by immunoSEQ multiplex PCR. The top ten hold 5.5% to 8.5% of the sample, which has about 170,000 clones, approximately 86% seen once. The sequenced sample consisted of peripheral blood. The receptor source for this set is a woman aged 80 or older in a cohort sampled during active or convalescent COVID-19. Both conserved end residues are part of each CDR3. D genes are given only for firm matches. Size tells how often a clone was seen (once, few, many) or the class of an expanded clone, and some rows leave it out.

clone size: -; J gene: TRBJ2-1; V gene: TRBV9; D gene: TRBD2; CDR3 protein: CASSVSGRYNEQFF; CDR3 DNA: TGTGCCAGCAGCGTAAGCGGGAGATACAATGAGCAGTTCTTC
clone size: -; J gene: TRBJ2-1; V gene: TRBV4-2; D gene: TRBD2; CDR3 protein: CASSQPTSAAEQFF; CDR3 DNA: TGTGCCAGCAGCCAACCCACTAGCGCGGCTGAGCAGTTCTTC
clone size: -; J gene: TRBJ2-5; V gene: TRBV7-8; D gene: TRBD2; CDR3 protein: CASSSTGTSVQETQYF; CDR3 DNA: TGTGCCAGCAGCTCAACCGGGACTAGCGTACAAGAGACCCAGTACTTC
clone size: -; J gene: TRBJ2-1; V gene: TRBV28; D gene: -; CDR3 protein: CASSLAGAGDEQFF; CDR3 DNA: TGTGCCAGCAGTTTAGCGGGGGCGGGGGATGAGCAGTTCTTC
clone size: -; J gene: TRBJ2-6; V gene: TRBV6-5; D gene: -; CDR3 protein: CASTRSGANVLTF; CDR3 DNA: TGTGCCAGCACACGGTCTGGGGCCAACGTCCTGACTTTC
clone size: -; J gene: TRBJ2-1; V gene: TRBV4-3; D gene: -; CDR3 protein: CASSQATVAGSASPSYNEQFF; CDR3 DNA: TGCGCCAGCAGCCAAGCTACCGTCGCGGGGAGCGCCTCTCCCTCCTACAATGAGCAGTTCTTC
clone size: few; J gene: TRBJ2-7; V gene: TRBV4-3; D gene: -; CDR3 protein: CASSQGLALEQYF; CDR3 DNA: TGCGCCAGCAGCCAAGGGCTAGCTCTCGAGCAGTACTTC
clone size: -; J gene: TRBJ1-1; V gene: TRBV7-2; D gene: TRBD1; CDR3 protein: CASSLETGLTEAFF; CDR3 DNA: TGTGCCAGCAGCTTAGAGACAGGGCTCACTGAAGCTTTCTTT
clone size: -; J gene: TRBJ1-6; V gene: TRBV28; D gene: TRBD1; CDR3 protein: CASREGTGGVFHNSPLHF; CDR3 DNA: TGTGCCAGCAGGGAAGGGACAGGGGGCGTATTCCATAATTCACCCCTCCACTTT
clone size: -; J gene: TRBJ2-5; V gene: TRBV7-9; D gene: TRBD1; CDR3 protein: CASRGQGVETQYF; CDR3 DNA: TGTGCCAGCAGAGGGCAGGGGGTGGAGACCCAGTACTTC
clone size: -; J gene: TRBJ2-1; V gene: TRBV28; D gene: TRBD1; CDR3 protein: CASKPRDRSYNEQFF; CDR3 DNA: TGTGCCAGCAAACCCAGGGACAGGTCCTACAATGAGCAGTTCTTC
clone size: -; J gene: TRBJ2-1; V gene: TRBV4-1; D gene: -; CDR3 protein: CASSQDWEGGAHENEQFF; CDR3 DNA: TGCGCCAGCAGCCAAGATTGGGAAGGGGGAGCGCATGAGAATGAGCAGTTCTTC
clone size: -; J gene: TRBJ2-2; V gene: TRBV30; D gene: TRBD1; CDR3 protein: CANVRGRGTGELFF; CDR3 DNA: TGTGCCAACGTCAGGGGGCGAGGCACCGGGGAGCTGTTTTTT
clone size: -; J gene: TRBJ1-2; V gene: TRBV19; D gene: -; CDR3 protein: CASSIAHGRGGYTF; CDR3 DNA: TGTGCCAGTAGTATAGCCCATGGCAGGGGAGGCTACACCTTC
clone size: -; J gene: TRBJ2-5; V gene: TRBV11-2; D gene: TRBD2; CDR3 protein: CASSLASWIAGEAKTQYF; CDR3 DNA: TGTGCCAGCAGCTTAGCTTCTTGGATAGCGGGGGAGGCCAAGACCCAGTACTTC